The T cell receptor beta chain under discussion was sequenced for a study of T cell repertoires in cytomegalovirus infection. CDR1 is MDHEN and CDR2 is SYDVKM in the germline V gene. Trimming left V 4 bases short and J 2 bases short, with 18 bases between. The CDR3 spans 16 residues. TCRdb processed the reads anew with MiXCR; each CDR3 protein has one entry. The sample contains around 300,000 distinct CDR3 sequences, roughly 24% of which appear only once. A word on this clonotype: Its antigen is unknown.

General study findings and limits: Clonotype analysis showed dominance of the ex vivo response by HLA-C-restricted CMV-specific TCR beta clonotypes. Of the TCR beta families, the public ones yielded a cumulative frequency that identified carriers of CMV plus the relevant HLA.

The chain recombines TRBV28 with TRBJ2-7; a weak D match, TRBD2 (5 bases). Sequences were obtained from PBMCs. The TCR originated in a human donor in good health (CMV status not recorded). Some clones in this sample may be carry-over from other donors' samples. CDR3 loop: CASSSSGVFFPYEQYF. Written as DNA, the CDR3 is TGTGCCAGCAGTTCATCCGGGGTATTCTTCCCCTACGAGCAGTACTTC.